Listed below are T cell receptor beta chains from one sample, sequenced in a study of CD8 T cells in Susac syndrome. TCRdb passed the immunoSEQ multiplex PCR reads through MiXCR, listing each CDR3 protein once. This table has around 120,000 distinct CDR3 sequences, roughly 94% appearing once. The source material was CD4+ T cells from PBMCs. The receptors stem from a human donor with multiple sclerosis. CDR3s include the opening cysteine and the closing phenylalanine or tryptophan. Fields, in order: D gene, J gene, clone size, V gene, CDR3 protein, CDR3 DNA. A D gene is named only where the DNA matches it firmly. Expanded clones get a size class; other rows say once, few or many, or leave the size out.

>NA|TRBJ1-3|NA|TRBV5-4
CASSQMGGAFGNTIYF
TGTGCCAGCAGCCAAATGGGGGGGGCTTTCGGAAACACCATATATTTT
>TRBD2|TRBJ2-3|NA|TRBV18
CASSPPSSGNTDTQYF
TGTGCCAGCTCACCACCGAGTAGCGGGAACACAGATACGCAGTATTTT
>NA|TRBJ2-1|NA|TRBV25-1
CASSPLSVDEQFF
TGTGCCAGCAGTCCTTTGTCGGTCGATGAGCAGTTCTTC
>NA|TRBJ2-5|NA|TRBV9
CASSVGGVQGHQETQYF
TGTGCCAGCAGCGTAGGGGGGGTACAAGGACACCAAGAGACCCAGTACTTC
>NA|TRBJ1-2|once|TRBV6-6
CASSGPPGENYGYTF
TGTGCCAGCAGTGGACCTCCGGGAGAGAACTATGGCTACACCTTC
>NA|TRBJ2-1|NA|TRBV7-2
CASSYLNEQFF
TGTGCCAGCAGTTACCTCAATGAGCAGTTCTTC
>NA|TRBJ1-2|NA|TRBV30
CAWIPDRANYGYTF
TGTGCCTGGATCCCGGACCGGGCTAACTATGGCTACACCTTC
>NA|TRBJ1-1|NA|TRBV9
CASSVEANTEAFF
TGTGCCAGCAGCGTAGAAGCCAACACTGAAGCTTTCTTT
>NA|TRBJ1-6|NA|TRBV5-1
CASSLGTGGSPLHF
TGCGCCAGCAGCCTGGGGACGGGGGGTTCACCCCTCCACTTT
>NA|TRBJ2-5|NA|TRBV6-6
CAIRGGGGAQETQYF
TGTGCCATTAGAGGGGGCGGGGGAGCGCAAGAGACCCAGTACTTC
>TRBD1|TRBJ1-1|NA|TRBV3-1
CASSFTGENTEAFF
TGTGCCAGCAGCTTCACAGGGGAGAACACTGAAGCTTTCTTT
>TRBD2|TRBJ2-1|NA|TRBV30
CALKPGAGVSYNEQFF
TGTGCCCTAAAACCGGGAGCGGGGGTCTCCTACAATGAGCAGTTCTTC
>NA|TRBJ2-3|NA|TRBV13
CASSSRRGTDTQYF
TGTGCCAGCAGCTCCCGGCGGGGCACAGATACGCAGTATTTT
>NA|TRBJ2-6|NA|TRBV6-5
CASSYSTGPGANVLTF
TGTGCCAGCAGTTACTCGACTGGGCCTGGGGCCAACGTCCTGACTTTC
>NA|TRBJ1-3|once|TRBV12-3/TRBV12-4
CASRGPPNSGNTIYF
TGTGCCAGCAGGGGCCCCCCGAACAGTGGAAACACCATATATTTT
>TRBD1|TRBJ1-2|NA|TRBV5-1
CASSLDGQALYGYTF
TGCGCCAGCAGCTTGGACGGACAGGCCCTCTATGGCTACACCTTC
>NA|TRBJ2-1|once|TRBV6-2/TRBV6-3
CASSYGVREQFF
TGTGCCAGCAGTTACGGGGTGCGGGAGCAGTTCTTC